This TCR beta chain came from a study of T cells in Graves' hyperthyroidism and ophthalmopathy. Study overall: Before treatment of any kind, peripheral blood was taken at initial diagnosis.

Amplification of TCR beta CDR3 regions used RNA as the template. The HTBI primer set was used in a first-round RT-PCR of the TCR CDR3. TCRdb reprocessed the multiplex PCR reads with MiXCR, giving one entry per CDR3 protein. This sample has more than 600,000 distinct CDR3 sequences, with roughly 17% found just once. This clonotype came up a few times. The antigen is undetermined. Study-level findings and limits: From stable hyperthyroidism, ophthalmopathy was set apart by a 13 V-J model.

Germline V gene sequence: CDR1 SQVTM, CDR2 ANQGSEA. The CDR3 has 12 amino acids. Trimming pared 4 bases from V and 4 bases from J, leaving 8 bases between. Not enrolled were patients with uncontrolled infection, other autoimmune disease, pregnancy or lactation. The PBMCs studied were ones that came from roughly 9.4 ml fresh peripheral blood. This receptor was taken from a man between 18 and 29 years old with Graves' hyperthyroidism. Sequenced: blood. V and J are TRBV29-1 and TRBJ1-5; possible D gene TRBD1, 5 bases. Written as DNA, the CDR3 is TGCAGCGTTGGGGACGGAAATCAGCCCCAGCATTTT. Residues: CSVGDGNQPQHF.